Listed below are T cell receptor beta chains from one sample, sequenced in a study of Ad26.COV2.S vaccination and SARS-CoV-2 variants. The assay was immunoSEQ multiplex PCR, and TCRdb's table has in-frame clones only and misses some. The data contain about 400,000 clones, 83% of them singletons. This specimen was peripheral blood, taken in a trial of Ad26.COV2.S vaccine versus placebo. The receptors come from a person between 18 and 59 years old who received the Ad26.COV2.S COVID-19 vaccine or a placebo. Each CDR3 is given with its conserved first and last residue. The D gene is left open where the match is weak. Clone size, where shown, is once, few, many, or a class for clones that have expanded.

-,-,TRBJ2-7,TRBV5-1,TGCGCCAGCAGCTTGGGGACAGTGTTCTCCCACGAGCAGTACTTC,CASSLGTVFSHEQYF
-,-,TRBJ1-1,TRBV7-9,TGTGCCAGCAGCTTAGTCAGGCCCAACACTGAAGCTTTCTTT,CASSLVRPNTEAFF
few,-,TRBJ1-5,TRBV7-2,TGTGCCAGCAGCTTCTCAGGGGGCAATCAGCCCCAGCATTTT,CASSFSGGNQPQHF
-,TRBD2,TRBJ2-7,TRBV19,TGTGCCAGTAGTATCTCGGGGGGGGGCACCTACGAGCAGTACTTC,CASSISGGGTYEQYF
-,-,TRBJ2-7,TRBV6-5,TGTGCCAGCAGTTACCCGGGAACCTACGAGCAGTACTTC,CASSYPGTYEQYF
-,TRBD1,TRBJ1-2,TRBV6-4,TGTGCCAGCCTGACCGGGACAGCCTTCTATGGCTACACCTTC,CASLTGTAFYGYTF
-,-,TRBJ1-5,TRBV27,TGTGCCAGCAGTTTATCGATAGCTGGGGATCAGCCCCAGCATTTT,CASSLSIAGDQPQHF
-,TRBD1,TRBJ1-6,TRBV30,TGTGCCTGGATGGACAGGGGGAACTCACCCCTCCACTTT,CAWMDRGNSPLHF
-,-,TRBJ2-2,TRBV24-1,TGTGCCACCAGTGTAAGGGCCACCGGGGAGCTGTTTTTT,CATSVRATGELFF
once,-,TRBJ2-1,TRBV2,TGTGCCAGCAGTCCCAGGGACGAGCAGTTCTTC,CASSPRDEQFF
-,-,TRBJ2-2,TRBV5-1,TGCGCCAGCAGCCCAAATATGGGGTACACCGGGGAGCTGTTTTTT,CASSPNMGYTGELFF
-,-,TRBJ1-4,TRBV2,TGTGCCAGCACCCGCGAGGAGGGTTCTGAAAAACTGTTTTTT,CASTREEGSEKLFF
-,-,TRBJ2-1,TRBV11-3,TGTGCCAGCAACCTAGGACAATACAATGAGCAGTTCTTC,CASNLGQYNEQFF
-,-,TRBJ2-1,TRBV18,TGTGCCAGCTCACCACAGGGAAGCTCCTACAATGAGCAGTTCTTC,CASSPQGSSYNEQFF
-,TRBD1,TRBJ1-6,TRBV4-3,TGCGCCAGCAGCCAAGGACAGGGTCGGGGGGATTCACCCCTCCACTTT,CASSQGQGRGDSPLHF
-,TRBD2,TRBJ2-1,TRBV6-5,TGTGCCAGCAGATATAGCGGGAGGGCCTATAGCGAGCAGTTCTTC,CASRYSGRAYSEQFF
-,-,TRBJ1-1,TRBV7-2,TGTGCCAGCAGCTTGAGACAACAAACCGGGGCTTTCTTT,CASSLRQQTGAFF
-,-,TRBJ1-5,TRBV18,TGTGCCAGCTCACCTGACGGATATAGCAATCAGCCCCAGCATTTT,CASSPDGYSNQPQHF
once,TRBD1,TRBJ2-2,TRBV7-9,TGTGCCAGCAGCTCTTCAGGGGGCCGCACCGGGGAGCTGTTTTTT,CASSSSGGRTGELFF
-,-,TRBJ2-7,TRBV5-1,TGCGCCAGCAGCTTGATCGGACAGTCGTACGAGCAGTACTTC,CASSLIGQSYEQYF
once,-,TRBJ1-6,TRBV25-1,TGTGCCAGCAGGGACTCAGCATATTCACCCCTCCACTTT,CASRDSAYSPLHF
-,-,TRBJ1-5,TRBV6-1,TGTGCCAGCAGTGAAAGGACGGGCAGGGTACGATTTCAGCCCCAGCATTTT,CASSERTGRVRFQPQHF
-,TRBD1,TRBJ1-2,TRBV7-9,TGTGCCAGCAGCCGTACAGGGGACTATGGCTACACCTTC,CASSRTGDYGYTF
once,TRBD1,TRBJ2-7,TRBV4-3,TGCGCCAGCAGCCCGACAGGGTACGACGAGCAGTACTTC,CASSPTGYDEQYF
-,-,TRBJ1-1,TRBV5-1,TGCGCCAGCAGCCTGGCCGGGGGGGCTCGAGGCACTGAAGCTTTCTTT,CASSLAGGARGTEAFF
-,TRBD1,TRBJ1-1,TRBV5-1,TGCGCCAGCAGCTTAACTTACAGGGGGACGAACACTGAAGCTTTCTTT,CASSLTYRGTNTEAFF
-,-,TRBJ1-6,TRBV2,TGTGCCAGCATCGGAGGGAGCTCCTATAATTCACCCCTCCACTTT,CASIGGSSYNSPLHF
-,-,TRBJ2-2,TRBV15,TGTGCCACCAGCCATCCGACAGGTGGGCTGTTTTTT,CATSHPTGGLFF
-,-,TRBJ2-7,TRBV11-3,TGTGCCAGCAGCTTAGGTCAGTGGGGCGGGGGCTTCTCCTACGAGCAGTACTTC,CASSLGQWGGGFSYEQYF
few,-,TRBJ1-6,TRBV6-1,TGTGCCAGCAGTGAAGGACAGTCTAGCTCACCCCTCCACTTT,CASSEGQSSSPLHF
-,-,TRBJ1-2,TRBV4-2,TGTGCCAGCAGCCAAGATCGGGTAAACTATGGCTACACCTTC,CASSQDRVNYGYTF
-,TRBD1,TRBJ2-3,TRBV7-3,TGTGCCAGCTCGAGGGGGCAGGGCACAGATACGCAGTATTTT,CASSRGQGTDTQYF
-,TRBD2,TRBJ2-2,TRBV6-2/TRBV6-3,TGTGCCAGCACCCCATGGGGGAGGGGCACCGGGGAGCTGTTTTTT,CASTPWGRGTGELFF
-,-,TRBJ1-1,TRBV9,TGTGCCAGCAGCGACGGGAACCTGGGCACTGAAGCTTTCTTT,CASSDGNLGTEAFF
-,TRBD1,TRBJ2-7,TRBV27,TGTGCCAGCAGTTTAGACAGGGGTTACGAGCAGTACTTC,CASSLDRGYEQYF
-,-,TRBJ1-4,TRBV23-1,TGCGCCAGCAGTCAATTTGGTACAGGAACAACCGCGAATGAAAAACTGTTTTTT,CASSQFGTGTTANEKLFF
-,-,TRBJ1-5,TRBV15,TGTGCCACCAGCAGAGGGACCAATCAGCCCCAGCATTTT,CATSRGTNQPQHF
-,TRBD1,TRBJ1-6,TRBV6-5,TGTGCCAGCTTCAAAGGGGGCCGGTCACCCCTCCACTTT,CASFKGGRSPLHF
-,TRBD1,TRBJ1-2,TRBV19,TGTGCCAGATACGACAGGGTTTGGAGTGGCTACACCTTC,CARYDRVWSGYTF
many,-,TRBJ2-7,TRBV7-9,TGTGCCAGCAGCGCAAGACCGTACGAGCAGTACTTC,CASSARPYEQYF
-,-,TRBJ2-2,TRBV19,TGTGCCAGTACCCTCACCAGAGCGAACACCGGGGAGCTGTTTTTT,CASTLTRANTGELFF
-,-,TRBJ1-1,TRBV19,TGTGCCAGTAGTCTTTACAGGGCTACTGAAGCTTTCTTT,CASSLYRATEAFF
-,TRBD1,TRBJ2-2,TRBV7-3,TGTGCCAGCAGCTCACAGGGGTGGTATCAAGACACCGGGGAGCTGTTTTTT,CASSSQGWYQDTGELFF
-,-,TRBJ1-2,TRBV12-5,TGTGCTAGTGGTTTGGGAGATTACTATGGCTACACCTTC,CASGLGDYYGYTF
-,TRBD2,TRBJ2-7,TRBV30,TGTGCCTGGTCGAACGGACTAGCGGGCTACGAGCAGTACTTC,CAWSNGLAGYEQYF
-,TRBD2,TRBJ2-7,TRBV18,TGTGCCAGCTCTCGAAGCGGGGGTCTCTACGAGCAGTACTTC,CASSRSGGLYEQYF
once,TRBD2,TRBJ2-2,TRBV6-6,TGTGCCAGCAGTCGGGCTAGCGGGGTGGACACCGGGGAGCTGTTTTTT,CASSRASGVDTGELFF